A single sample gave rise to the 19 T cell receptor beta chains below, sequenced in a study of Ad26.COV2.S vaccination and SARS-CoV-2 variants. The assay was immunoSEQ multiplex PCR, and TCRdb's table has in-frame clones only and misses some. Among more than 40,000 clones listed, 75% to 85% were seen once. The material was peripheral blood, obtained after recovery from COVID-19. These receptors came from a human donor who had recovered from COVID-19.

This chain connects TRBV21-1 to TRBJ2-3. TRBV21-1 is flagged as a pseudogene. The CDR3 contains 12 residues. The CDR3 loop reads CAGRGGTDTQYF. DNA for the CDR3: TGTGCCGGCAGGGGTGGGACAGATACGCAGTATTTT.

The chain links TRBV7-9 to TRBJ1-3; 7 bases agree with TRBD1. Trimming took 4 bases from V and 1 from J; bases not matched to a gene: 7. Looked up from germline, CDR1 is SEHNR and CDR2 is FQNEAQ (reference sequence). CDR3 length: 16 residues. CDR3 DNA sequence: TGTGCCAGCAGCTCTGCCCCGACAGGGTCTGGAAACACCATATATTTT. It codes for CASSSAPTGSGNTIYF.

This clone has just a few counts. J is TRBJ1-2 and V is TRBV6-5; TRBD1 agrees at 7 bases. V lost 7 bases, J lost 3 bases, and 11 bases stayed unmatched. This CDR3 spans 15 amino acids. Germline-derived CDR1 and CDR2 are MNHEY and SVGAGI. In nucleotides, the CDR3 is TGTGCCAGCACCTCGACAGGGAGAGGGGACTATGGCTACACCTTC. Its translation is CASTSTGRGDYGYTF.

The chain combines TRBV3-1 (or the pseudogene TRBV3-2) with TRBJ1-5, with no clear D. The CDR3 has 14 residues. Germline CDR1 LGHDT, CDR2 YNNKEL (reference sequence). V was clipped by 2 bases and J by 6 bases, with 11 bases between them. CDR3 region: CASSQYGDTQPQHF. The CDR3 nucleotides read TGTGCCAGCAGCCAATACGGCGATACTCAGCCCCAGCATTTT.

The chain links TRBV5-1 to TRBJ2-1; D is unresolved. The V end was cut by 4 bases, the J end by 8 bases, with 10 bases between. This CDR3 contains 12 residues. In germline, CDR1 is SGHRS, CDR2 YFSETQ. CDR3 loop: CASSPARDEQFF. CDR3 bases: TGCGCCAGCAGCCCGGCTAGGGATGAGCAGTTCTTC.

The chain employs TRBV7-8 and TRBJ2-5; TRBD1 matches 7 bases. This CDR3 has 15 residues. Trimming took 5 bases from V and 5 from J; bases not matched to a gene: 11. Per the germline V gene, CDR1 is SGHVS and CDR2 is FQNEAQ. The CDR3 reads CASSRGGGPPETQYF. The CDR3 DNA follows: TGTGCCAGCAGCCGAGGGGGCGGGCCCCCTGAGACCCAGTACTTC.

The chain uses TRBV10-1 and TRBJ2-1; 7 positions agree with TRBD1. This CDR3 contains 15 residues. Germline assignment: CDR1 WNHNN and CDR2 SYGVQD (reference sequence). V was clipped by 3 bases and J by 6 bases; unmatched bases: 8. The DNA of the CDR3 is TGCGCCAGCAGTGATTCCGGGACAGCCCTCAATGAGCAGTTCTTC. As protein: CASSDSGTALNEQFF.

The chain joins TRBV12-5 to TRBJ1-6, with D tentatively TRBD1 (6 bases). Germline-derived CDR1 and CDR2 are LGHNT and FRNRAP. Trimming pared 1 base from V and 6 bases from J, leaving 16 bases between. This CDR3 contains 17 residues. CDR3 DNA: TGTGCTAGTGGTTTGGGACAGGCCCCGGGTGGTAATTCACCCCTCCACTTT. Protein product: CASGLGQAPGGNSPLHF.

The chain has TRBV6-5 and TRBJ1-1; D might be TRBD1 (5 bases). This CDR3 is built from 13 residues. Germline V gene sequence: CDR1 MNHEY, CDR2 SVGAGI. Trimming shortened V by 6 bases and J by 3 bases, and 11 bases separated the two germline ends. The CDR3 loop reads CASSLQGDTEAFF. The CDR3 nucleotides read TGTGCCAGCAGCCTGCAAGGGGACACTGAAGCTTTCTTT.

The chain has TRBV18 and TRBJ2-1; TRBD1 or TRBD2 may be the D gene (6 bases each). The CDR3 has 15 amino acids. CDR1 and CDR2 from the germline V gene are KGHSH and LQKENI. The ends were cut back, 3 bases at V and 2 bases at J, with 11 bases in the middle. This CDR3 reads CASSPFGGAYNEQFF. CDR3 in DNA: TGTGCCAGCTCACCGTTCGGGGGCGCCTACAATGAGCAGTTCTTC.

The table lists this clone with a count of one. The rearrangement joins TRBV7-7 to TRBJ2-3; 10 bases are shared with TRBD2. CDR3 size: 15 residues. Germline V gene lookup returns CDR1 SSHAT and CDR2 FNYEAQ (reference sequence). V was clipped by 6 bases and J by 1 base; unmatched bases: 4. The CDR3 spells CASSFGTSGTDTQYF. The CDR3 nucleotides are TGTGCCAGCAGTTTCGGGACTAGCGGCACAGATACGCAGTATTTT.

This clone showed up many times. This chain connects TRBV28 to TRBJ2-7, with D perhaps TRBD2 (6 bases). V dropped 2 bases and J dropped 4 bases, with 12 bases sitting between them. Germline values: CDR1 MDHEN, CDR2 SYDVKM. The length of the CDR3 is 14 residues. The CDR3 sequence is CASSLGGGVYEQYF. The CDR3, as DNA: TGTGCCAGCAGTTTAGGGGGAGGCGTGTACGAGCAGTACTTC.

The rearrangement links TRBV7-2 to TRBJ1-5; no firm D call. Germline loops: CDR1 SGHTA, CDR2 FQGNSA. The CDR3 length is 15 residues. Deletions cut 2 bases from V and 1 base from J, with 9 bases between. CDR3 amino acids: CASSLPGGSNQPQHF. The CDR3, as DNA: TGTGCCAGCAGCTTACCCGGAGGGAGCAATCAGCCCCAGCATTTT.

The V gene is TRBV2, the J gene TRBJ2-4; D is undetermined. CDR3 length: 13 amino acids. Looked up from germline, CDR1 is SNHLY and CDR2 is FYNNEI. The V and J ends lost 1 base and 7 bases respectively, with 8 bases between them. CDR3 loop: CASSEGVLNIQYF. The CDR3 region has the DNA TGTGCCAGCAGTGAAGGGGTTTTGAACATTCAGTACTTC. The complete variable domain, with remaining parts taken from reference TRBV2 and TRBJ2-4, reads EPEVTQTPSHQVTQMGQEVILRCVPISNHLYFYWYRQILGQKVEFLVSFYNNEISEKSEIFDDQFSVERPDGSNFTLKIRSTKLEDSAMYFCASSEGVLNIQYFGAGTRLSVL.

The CDR3 region is CASSYIRNTEAFF. As DNA, the CDR3 is TGTGCCAGCAGTTACATTAGGAACACTGAAGCTTTCTTT. The V call is TRBV6-2 or TRBV6-3, the J call TRBJ1-1; D gene ambiguous. CDR3 length equals 13 residues. V was cut by 2 bases and J by 1 base, with 5 bases left in between. Germline CDR1 and CDR2: MNHEY and SVGEGT.

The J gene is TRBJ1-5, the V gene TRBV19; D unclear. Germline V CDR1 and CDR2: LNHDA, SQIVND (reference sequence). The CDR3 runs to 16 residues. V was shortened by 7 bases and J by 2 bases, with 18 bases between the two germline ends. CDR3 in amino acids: CASTPFAGMGNQPQHF. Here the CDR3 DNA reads TGTGCCAGTACCCCCTTCGCGGGTATGGGCAATCAGCCCCAGCATTTT.

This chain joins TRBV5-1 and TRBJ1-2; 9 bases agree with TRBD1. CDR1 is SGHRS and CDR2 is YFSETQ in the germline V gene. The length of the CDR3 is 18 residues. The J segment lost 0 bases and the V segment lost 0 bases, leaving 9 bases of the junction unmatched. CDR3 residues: CASSLGALGQGANYGYTF. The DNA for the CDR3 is TGCGCCAGCAGCTTGGGAGCGCTGGGACAGGGCGCTAACTATGGCTACACCTTC.

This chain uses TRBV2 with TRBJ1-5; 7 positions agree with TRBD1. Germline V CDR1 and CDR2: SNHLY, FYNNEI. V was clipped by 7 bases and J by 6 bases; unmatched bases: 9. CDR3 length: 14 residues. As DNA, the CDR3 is TGTGCCAGCAACGACAGGGTGGGGGGTCAGCCCCAGCATTTT. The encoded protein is CASNDRVGGQPQHF.

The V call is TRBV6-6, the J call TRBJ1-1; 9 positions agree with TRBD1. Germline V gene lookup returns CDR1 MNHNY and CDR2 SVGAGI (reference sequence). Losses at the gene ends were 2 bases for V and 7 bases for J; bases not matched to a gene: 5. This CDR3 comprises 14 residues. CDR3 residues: CASSYTTGGFEAFF. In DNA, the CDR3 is TGTGCCAGCAGTTACACTACAGGGGGCTTTGAAGCTTTCTTT.